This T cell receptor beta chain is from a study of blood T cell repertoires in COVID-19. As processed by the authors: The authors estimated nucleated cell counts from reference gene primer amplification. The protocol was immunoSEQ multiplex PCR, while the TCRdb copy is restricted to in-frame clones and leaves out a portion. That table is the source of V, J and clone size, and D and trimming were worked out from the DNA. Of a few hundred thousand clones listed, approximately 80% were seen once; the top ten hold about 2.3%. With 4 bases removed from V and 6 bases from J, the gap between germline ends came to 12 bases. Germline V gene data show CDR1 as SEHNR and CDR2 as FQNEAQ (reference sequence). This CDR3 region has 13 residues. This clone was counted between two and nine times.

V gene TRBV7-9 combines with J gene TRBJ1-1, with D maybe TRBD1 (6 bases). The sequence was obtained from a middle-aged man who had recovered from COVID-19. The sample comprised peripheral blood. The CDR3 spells CASSWQGRAEAFF. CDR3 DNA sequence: TGTGCCAGCAGCTGGCAGGGGAGGGCTGAAGCTTTCTTT.